The 11 T cell receptor beta chains given below trace back to one sample, sequenced in a study of blood T cell repertoires in COVID-19. The data were produced by immunoSEQ multiplex PCR, yet TCRdb's version contains in-frame clones alone and is incomplete. The table includes around 300,000 clones, roughly 90% detected once. The sample consisted of peripheral blood. The receptors stem from a woman in her forties or fifties with active or convalescent COVID-19.

The chain links TRBV7-2 to TRBJ2-7; 7 bases align to TRBD2. V gave up 0 bases and J gave up 3 bases; unmatched junction bases: 5. In germline, CDR1 is SGHTA, CDR2 FQGNSA. The CDR3 has 15 residues. CDR3 residues: CASSLATRGNYEQYF. CDR3 nucleotides: TGTGCCAGCAGCTTAGCGACGCGGGGGAACTACGAGCAGTACTTC. The full variable domain, in which reference TRBV7-2 and TRBJ2-7 provide the parts outside the CDR3, is GAGVSQSPSNKVTEKGKDVELRCDPISGHTALYWYRQSLGQGLEFLIYFQGNSAPDKSGLPSDRFSAERTGGSVSTLTIQRTQQEDSAVYLCASSLATRGNYEQYFGPGTRLTVT.

V and J are TRBV14 and TRBJ2-1; D is ambiguous. The germline CDR1 and CDR2 sequences are SGHDN and FVKESK. The CDR3 runs to 15 residues. Trimming took 2 bases from V and 2 from J, leaving 10 bases between them. CDR3 sequence (DNA): TGTGCCAGCAGCCAAATGTTGAAGCCCTACAATGAGCAGTTCTTC. The encoded protein is CASSQMLKPYNEQFF.

This clone was picked up one time. The chain is built from TRBV7-2 and TRBJ2-1, with TRBD2 matching 10 bases. After removal of 3 bases from V and 5 bases from J, the junction contained 4 bases not matched to a gene. This CDR3 comprises 15 residues. CDR1 and CDR2 from the germline V gene are SGHTA and FQGNSA. CDR3 sequence (DNA): TGTGCCAGCAGCTTTCGGACTAGCGGCCACAATGAGCAGTTCTTC. Its protein is CASSFRTSGHNEQFF.

The rearrangement joins TRBV19 to TRBJ2-7; 9 nucleotides align to TRBD1. Trimming took 5 bases from V and 6 from J; bases not matched to a gene: 5. CDR1 and CDR2 (germline): LNHDA, SQIVND (reference sequence). CDR3 length equals 13 residues. In DNA form, the CDR3 reads TGTGCCAGTAGTGTACGACAGGGGGGCGAGCAGTACTTC. Amino acid sequence: CASSVRQGGEQYF.

The gene calls are TRBV9 and TRBJ2-2, with D tentatively TRBD1 (6 bases). CDR3 length: 16 amino acids. The V gene's germline CDR1 is SGDLS and CDR2 YYNGEE. The V end lost 1 base, the J end lost 1 base, and 11 bases lay between the germline ends. In DNA, the CDR3 is TGTGCCAGCAGCGTAAGAGGGGGTGAGAACACCGGGGAGCTGTTTTTT. It encodes CASSVRGGENTGELFF.

In its sample, this clone was seen once. The rearrangement links TRBV3-1 (or the pseudogene TRBV3-2) to TRBJ1-5; TRBD1 matches at 7 bases. Trimming took 0 bases from V and 6 from J; bases not matched to a gene: 11. CDR1 and CDR2 from the germline V gene are LGHDT and YNNKEL (reference sequence). The CDR3 is made up of 17 amino acids. CDR3 in amino acids: CASSQDGTRAGGQPQHF. CDR3 DNA: TGTGCCAGCAGCCAAGATGGCACAAGGGCAGGGGGTCAGCCCCAGCATTTT.

The rearrangement uses TRBV5-5 and TRBJ1-2; D is unresolved. CDR3 size: 12 residues. V lost 4 bases to trimming and J lost 8 bases, with 12 bases between them. Germline CDR1 is SGHKS and CDR2 is YYEKEE (reference sequence). CDR3 loop: CASSLTGWGYTF. The CDR3, as DNA: TGTGCCAGCAGCCTGACGGGGTGGGGCTACACCTTC.

This chain connects TRBV7-6 to TRBJ2-5; 7 positions agree with TRBD1. Per the germline V gene, CDR1 is SGHVS and CDR2 is FNYEAQ. Trimming cost V 1 base and J 2 bases; bases outside gene matches: 7. The CDR3 runs 16 residues. CDR3: CASSLGDSVLQETQYF. For the CDR3, the DNA is TGTGCCAGCAGCTTAGGGGACAGCGTATTACAAGAGACCCAGTACTTC.

The CDR3 DNA is TGCGCCAGCAGCTCATCTCCCGGACAGGCATCCTACGAGCAGTACTTC. It is translated as CASSSSPGQASYEQYF. The rearrangement links TRBV5-1 to TRBJ2-7; TRBD1 aligns across 7 bases. The CDR3 spans 16 residues. V was pared by 3 bases and J by 1 base, with 10 bases of the junction left unmatched. CDR1 and CDR2 (germline): SGHRS, YFSETQ.

This rearrangement joins TRBV6-5 to TRBJ2-7; 7 bases are a match to TRBD1. The CDR3 loop spans 14 amino acids. Trimming at V came to 6 bases and at J to 3 bases, leaving 8 bases not matched to a gene. Germline CDR1 is MNHEY and CDR2 is SVGAGI. The CDR3 DNA follows: TGTGCCAGCAGGATGGGGACAGTTGGCTACGAGCAGTACTTC. It specifies CASRMGTVGYEQYF.

The J gene is TRBJ2-7, the V gene TRBV9, with TRBD1 matching over 8 bases. This CDR3 has 16 amino acids. The germline gives CDR1 SGDLS, CDR2 YYNGEE. The trim removed 3 bases at V and 2 bases at J, leaving 10 bases unmatched. The CDR3 sequence is CASSASGQVETYEQYF. The CDR3 DNA sequence: TGTGCCAGCAGCGCCTCGGGACAGGTGGAGACCTACGAGCAGTACTTC.